The 5 T cell receptor beta chains listed next were all sequenced from one sample in a study of blood T cell repertoires in COVID-19. Sequencing was performed with immunoSEQ multiplex PCR; in TCRdb, only in-frame clones are kept and a portion is missing. The table shows fewer than 350,000 clones, with 85% occurring only once. The source material was PBMCs or T cells enriched from blood (not recorded which). The receptors shown here come from a woman between 25 and 40 years old who had been exposed to COVID-19.

The rearrangement links TRBV6-5 to TRBJ1-1; possibly TRBD1 for D (5 bases). Trimming removed 8 bases at V and 0 bases at J, with 10 bases between. CDR3 size: 13 residues. CDR1 is MNHEY and CDR2 is SVGAGI in the germline V gene. The CDR3 loop is CASSKDMNTEAFF. Written as DNA, the CDR3 is TGTGCCAGCTCAAAGGACATGAACACTGAAGCTTTCTTT.

This sequence joins TRBV28 and TRBJ2-7; TRBD2 matches 7 bases. The CDR3 spans 14 residues. Trimming removed 7 bases from V and 7 bases from J; junction bases left unmatched: 13. Germline V gene lookup returns CDR1 MDHEN and CDR2 SYDVKM. In DNA form, the CDR3 reads TGTGCCAGCAACCTCAGCGGGACCCCGGGGGAGCAGTACTTC. This sequence encodes CASNLSGTPGEQYF.

The chain joins TRBV2 to TRBJ2-6; 9 positions agree with TRBD1. V was pared by 6 bases and J by 2 bases, with 8 bases of the junction left unmatched. The V gene's germline CDR1 is SNHLY and CDR2 FYNNEI. The CDR3 has 17 residues. The CDR3 loop is CASSRGGQGTGANVLTF. Written as DNA, the CDR3 is TGTGCCAGCAGCCGCGGGGGACAGGGCACTGGGGCCAACGTCCTGACTTTC.

The chain is built from TRBV2 and TRBJ2-5; the match to TRBD1 covers 9 bases. Germline CDR1 and CDR2: SNHLY and FYNNEI. This CDR3 comprises 15 residues. V shed 7 bases and J 4 bases; nucleotides not matched to a gene: 10. The CDR3 nucleotides are TGTGCCAGCACCGGGGGACAGGGACGTGTAGAGACCCAGTACTTC. It specifies CASTGGQGRVETQYF.

This clone was counted a single time. The chain links TRBV30 to TRBJ1-1; D perhaps matches TRBD1 (5 bases). The CDR3 runs 13 residues. CDR1 is GTSNPN, CDR2 SVGIG, per germline (reference sequence). Trimming cost V 3 bases and J 10 bases, with 18 bases left between them. This CDR3 is CAWSPDMGRVAFF. DNA for the CDR3: TGTGCCTGGAGCCCTGATATGGGCAGGGTAGCTTTCTTT.